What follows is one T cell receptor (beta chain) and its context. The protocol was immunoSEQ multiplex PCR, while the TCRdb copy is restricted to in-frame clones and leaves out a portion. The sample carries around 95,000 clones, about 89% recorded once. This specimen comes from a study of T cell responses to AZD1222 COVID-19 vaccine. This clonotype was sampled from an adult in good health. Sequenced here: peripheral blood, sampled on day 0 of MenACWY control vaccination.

CDR3 bases: TGCAGCGTTGAGGTGAACACTGAAGCTTTCTTT. Residues: CSVEVNTEAFF. The chain couples TRBV29-1 to TRBJ1-1; the D is unclear. The V gene lost 3 bases and the J gene lost 0 bases, with 2 bases spanning the gap. The germline V gene has CDR1 SQVTM and CDR2 ANQGSEA. The CDR3 extends over 11 amino acids.